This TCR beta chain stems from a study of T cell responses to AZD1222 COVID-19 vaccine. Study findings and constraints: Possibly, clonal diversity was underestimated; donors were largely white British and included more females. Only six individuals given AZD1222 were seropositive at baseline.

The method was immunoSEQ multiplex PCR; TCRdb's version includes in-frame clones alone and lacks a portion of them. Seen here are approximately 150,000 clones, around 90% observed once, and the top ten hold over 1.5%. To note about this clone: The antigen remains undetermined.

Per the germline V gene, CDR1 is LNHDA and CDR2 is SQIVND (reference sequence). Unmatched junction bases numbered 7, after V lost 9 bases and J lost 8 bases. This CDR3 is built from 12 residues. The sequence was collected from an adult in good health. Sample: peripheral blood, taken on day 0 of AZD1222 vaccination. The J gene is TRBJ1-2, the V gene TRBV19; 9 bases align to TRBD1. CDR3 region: CASQQGAWGYTF. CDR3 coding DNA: TGTGCCAGCCAACAGGGGGCATGGGGCTACACCTTC.